The subject of this entry is one TCR beta chain. Source study methods: Reference gene primers were amplified, and this amplification served to estimate nucleated cell counts. Sequencing was performed with immunoSEQ multiplex PCR; in TCRdb, only in-frame clones are kept and a portion is missing. V and J calls and clone size are those listed in that table; D and trimming were worked out from the DNA. The sample shows about 180,000 clones, around 83% of them seen only once. The CDR3 has 15 residues. V lost 2 bases, J lost 0 bases, and 11 bases lay in between. Germline V gene data show CDR1 as LGHNA and CDR2 as YNFKEQ. Participants were aged roughly 18 to 100 years from 20 to 30 US areas. Clinical history reported by participants formed the basis on which cohorts were assigned. These data are taken from a study of blood T cell repertoires in COVID-19. Study as a whole: The origin of the acute and convalescent COVID-19 samples was the United States, Italy and Spain.

The genes are TRBV4-2 and TRBJ2-7; D might be TRBD2 (6 bases). Sequenced input: PBMCs or T cells enriched from blood (not recorded which). The clonotype comes from a middle-aged man who had recovered from COVID-19. CDR3 sequence reads: CASSQLALPSYEQYF. CDR3 DNA: TGTGCCAGCAGCCAACTAGCGTTACCCTCCTACGAGCAGTACTTC.